This TCR beta chain was recorded in a study of T cells expressing NK-cell markers. Study observations and caveats: These same clonotypes (in a few donors) also led the CD3+CD56-NKG2C+ fraction.

The germline V gene encodes CDR1 SGHRS and CDR2 YFSETQ. This CDR3 is built from 17 residues. For TCR beta, cDNA was produced by 5'RACE template switching with UMIs. TCRdb reprocessed the 5' RACE reads; each CDR3 protein has one entry and no DNA is given. The sample holds about 460,000 distinct CDR3 sequences. As concerns this clonotype: The target antigen is unknown.

The rearrangement links TRBV5-1 to TRBJ1-5; no DNA is available, so the TRBD1 call from TCRdb remains unchecked. Material for sequencing was blood T cells: a sorted CD56 or NKG2C T cell subset, CD4+ or CD8+ T cells, or bulk PBMC T cells (not recorded which). The receptor was isolated from a woman aged 50 to 65 in good health. This CDR3 is CASSSGTGAYSNQPQHF.